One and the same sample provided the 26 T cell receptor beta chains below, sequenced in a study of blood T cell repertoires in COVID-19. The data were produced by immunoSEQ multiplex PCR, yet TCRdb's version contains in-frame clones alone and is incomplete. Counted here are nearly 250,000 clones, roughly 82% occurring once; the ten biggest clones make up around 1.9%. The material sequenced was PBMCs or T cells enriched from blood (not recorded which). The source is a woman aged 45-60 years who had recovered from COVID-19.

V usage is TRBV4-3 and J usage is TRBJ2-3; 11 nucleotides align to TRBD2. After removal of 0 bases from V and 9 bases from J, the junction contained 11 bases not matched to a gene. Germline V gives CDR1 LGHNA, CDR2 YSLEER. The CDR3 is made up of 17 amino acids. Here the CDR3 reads CASSQDGLAGGQGTQYF. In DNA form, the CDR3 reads TGCGCCAGCAGCCAAGATGGGCTAGCGGGGGGCCAAGGAACGCAGTATTTT.

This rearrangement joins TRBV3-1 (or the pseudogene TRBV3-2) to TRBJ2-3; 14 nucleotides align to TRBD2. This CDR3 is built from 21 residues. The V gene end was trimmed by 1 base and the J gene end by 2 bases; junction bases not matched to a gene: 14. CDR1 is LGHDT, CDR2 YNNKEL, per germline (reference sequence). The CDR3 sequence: CASSQVRTFGTSGSYTDTQYF. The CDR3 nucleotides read TGTGCCAGCAGCCAAGTGAGGACTTTCGGGACTAGCGGGAGTTACACAGATACGCAGTATTTT.

As DNA, the CDR3 is TGTGCCAGCAGTCGGGGTTACAATGAGCAGTTCTTC. This gives the protein CASSRGYNEQFF. The genes are TRBV28 and TRBJ2-1, with a possible D match to TRBD2 (5 bases). Germline V CDR1 and CDR2: MDHEN, SYDVKM. Trimming took 5 bases from V and 4 from J, leaving 6 bases between them. The CDR3 contains 12 residues.

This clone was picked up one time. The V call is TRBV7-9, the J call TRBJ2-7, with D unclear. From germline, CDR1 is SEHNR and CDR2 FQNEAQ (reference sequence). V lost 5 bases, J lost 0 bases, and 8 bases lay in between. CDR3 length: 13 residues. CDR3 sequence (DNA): TGTGCCAGCAGCCCTTTATACTCCTACGAGCAGTACTTC. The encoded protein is CASSPLYSYEQYF. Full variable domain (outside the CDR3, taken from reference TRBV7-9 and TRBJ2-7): DTGVSQNPRHKITKRGQNVTFRCDPISEHNRLYWYRQTLGQGPEFLTYFQNEAQLEKSRLLSDRFSAERPKGSFSTLEIQRTEQGDSAMYLCASSPLYSYEQYFGPGTRLTVT.

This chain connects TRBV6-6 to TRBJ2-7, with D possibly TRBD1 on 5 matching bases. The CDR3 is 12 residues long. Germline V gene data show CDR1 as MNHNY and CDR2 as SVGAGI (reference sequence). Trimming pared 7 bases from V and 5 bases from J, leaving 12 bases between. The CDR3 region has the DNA TGTGCCAGCAACCTAGACAGAAACGAGCAGTACTTC. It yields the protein CASNLDRNEQYF.

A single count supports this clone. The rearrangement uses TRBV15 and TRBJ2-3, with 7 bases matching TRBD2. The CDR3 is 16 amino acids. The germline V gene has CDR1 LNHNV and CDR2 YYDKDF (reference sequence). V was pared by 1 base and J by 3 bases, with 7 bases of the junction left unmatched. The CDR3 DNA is TGTGCCACCAGCAGAGCCGGCGGTAGCGGGACAGATACGCAGTATTTT. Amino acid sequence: CATSRAGGSGTDTQYF.

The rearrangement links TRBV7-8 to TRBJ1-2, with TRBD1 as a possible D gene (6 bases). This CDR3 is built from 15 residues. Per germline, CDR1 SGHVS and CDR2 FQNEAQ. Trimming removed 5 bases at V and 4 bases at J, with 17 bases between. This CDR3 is CASSLKGGLGYGYTF. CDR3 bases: TGTGCCAGCAGCCTAAAGGGGGGGCTAGGCTATGGCTACACCTTC.

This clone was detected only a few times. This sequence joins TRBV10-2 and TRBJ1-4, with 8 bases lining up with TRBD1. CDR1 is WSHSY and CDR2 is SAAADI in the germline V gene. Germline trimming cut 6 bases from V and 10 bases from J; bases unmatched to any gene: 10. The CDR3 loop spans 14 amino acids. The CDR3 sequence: CASRGQAGRGKLFF. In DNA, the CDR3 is TGCGCCAGCAGGGGACAGGCGGGACGTGGAAAACTGTTTTTT.

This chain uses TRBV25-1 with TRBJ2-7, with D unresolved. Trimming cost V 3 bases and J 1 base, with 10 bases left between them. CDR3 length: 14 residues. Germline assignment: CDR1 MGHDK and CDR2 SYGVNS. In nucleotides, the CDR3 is TGTGCCAGCAGTGATTTGGCTAGATCCTACGAGCAGTACTTC. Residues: CASSDLARSYEQYF.

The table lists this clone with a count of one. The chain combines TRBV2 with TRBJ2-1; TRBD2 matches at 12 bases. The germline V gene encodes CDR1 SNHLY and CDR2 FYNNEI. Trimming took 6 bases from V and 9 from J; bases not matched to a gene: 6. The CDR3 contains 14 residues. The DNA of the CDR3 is TGTGCCAGCAGAAGGACTAGCGGGGTAGTTGAGCAGTTCTTC. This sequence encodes CASRRTSGVVEQFF.

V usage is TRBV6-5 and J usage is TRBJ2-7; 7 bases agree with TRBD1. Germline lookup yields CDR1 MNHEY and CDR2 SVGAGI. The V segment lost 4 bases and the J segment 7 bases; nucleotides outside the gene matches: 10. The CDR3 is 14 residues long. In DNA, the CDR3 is TGTGCCAGCAGTTCTACAGGGGCGTTAGGTGAGCAGTACTTC. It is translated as CASSSTGALGEQYF.

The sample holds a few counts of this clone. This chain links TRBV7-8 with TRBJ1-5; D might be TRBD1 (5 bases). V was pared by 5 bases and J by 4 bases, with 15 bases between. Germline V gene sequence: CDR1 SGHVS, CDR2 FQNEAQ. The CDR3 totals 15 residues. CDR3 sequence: CASSQTTVSNQPQHF. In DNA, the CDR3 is TGTGCCAGCAGCCAAACGACAGTGTCGAATCAGCCCCAGCATTTT.

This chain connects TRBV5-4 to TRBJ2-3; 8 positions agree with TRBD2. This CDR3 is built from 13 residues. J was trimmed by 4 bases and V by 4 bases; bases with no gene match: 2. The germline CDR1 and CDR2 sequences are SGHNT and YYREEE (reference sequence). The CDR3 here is CASSQREPDTQYF. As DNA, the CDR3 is TGTGCCAGCAGCCAGCGGGAGCCAGATACGCAGTATTTT.

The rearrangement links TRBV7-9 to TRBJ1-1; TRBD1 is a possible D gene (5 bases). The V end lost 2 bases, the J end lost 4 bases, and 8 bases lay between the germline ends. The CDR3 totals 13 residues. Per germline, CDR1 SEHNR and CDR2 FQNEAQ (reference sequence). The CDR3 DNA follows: TGTGCCAGCAGCTTAAGCAGGGCCACTGAAGCTTTCTTT. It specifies CASSLSRATEAFF.

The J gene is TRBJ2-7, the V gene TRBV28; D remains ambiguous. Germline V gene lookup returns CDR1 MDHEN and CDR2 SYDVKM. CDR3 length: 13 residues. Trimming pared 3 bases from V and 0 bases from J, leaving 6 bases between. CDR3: CASSFTASYEQYF. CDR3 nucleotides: TGTGCCAGCAGTTTTACAGCCTCCTACGAGCAGTACTTC.

The CDR3 DNA is TGTGCCAGCAGCGTAGTAGACAGGAACACTGAAGCTTTCTTT. This gives the protein CASSVVDRNTEAFF. This rearrangement joins TRBV9 to TRBJ1-1, with D possibly matching TRBD1 (5 bases). Germline V gene lookup returns CDR1 SGDLS and CDR2 YYNGEE. CDR3 length: 14 amino acids. Trimming left V 0 bases short and J 1 base short, with 7 bases between.

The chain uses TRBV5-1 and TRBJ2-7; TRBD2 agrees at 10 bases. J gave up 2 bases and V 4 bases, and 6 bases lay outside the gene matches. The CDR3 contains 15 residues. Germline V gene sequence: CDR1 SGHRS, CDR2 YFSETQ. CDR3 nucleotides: TGCGCCAGCAGCCATCAGCGGGGGGGGACCTACGAGCAGTACTTC. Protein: CASSHQRGGTYEQYF.

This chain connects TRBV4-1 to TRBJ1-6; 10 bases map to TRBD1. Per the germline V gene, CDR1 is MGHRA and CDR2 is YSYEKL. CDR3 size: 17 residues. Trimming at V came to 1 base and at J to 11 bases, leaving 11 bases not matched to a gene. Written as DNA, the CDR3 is TGCGCCAGCAGCCAAGTATTTCGGGACAGGGGATTAGCACCCCTCCACTTT. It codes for CASSQVFRDRGLAPLHF.

CDR3 bases: TGTGCCAGCAGCCAAGGAGCAGGGCGGACCGGGGAGCTGTTTTTT. The encoded protein is CASSQGAGRTGELFF. The gene calls are TRBV3-1 (or the pseudogene TRBV3-2) and TRBJ2-2, with D maybe TRBD1 (5 bases). V was cut by 1 base and J by 5 bases, with 11 bases left in between. The CDR3 extends over 15 amino acids. The germline gives CDR1 LGHDT, CDR2 YNNKEL (reference sequence).

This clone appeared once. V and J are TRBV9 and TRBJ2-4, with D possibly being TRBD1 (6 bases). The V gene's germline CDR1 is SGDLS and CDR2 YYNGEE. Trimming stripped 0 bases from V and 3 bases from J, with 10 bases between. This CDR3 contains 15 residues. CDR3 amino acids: CASSVEGVDKNIQYF. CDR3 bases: TGTGCCAGCAGCGTAGAGGGGGTGGACAAAAACATTCAGTACTTC.

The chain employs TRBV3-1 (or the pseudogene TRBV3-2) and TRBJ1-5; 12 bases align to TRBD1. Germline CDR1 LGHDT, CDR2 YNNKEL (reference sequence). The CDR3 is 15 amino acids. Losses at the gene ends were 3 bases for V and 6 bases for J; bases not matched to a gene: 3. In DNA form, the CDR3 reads TGTGCCAGCAGCCAGGGACAGGGGGCGAGTCAGCCCCAGCATTTT. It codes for CASSQGQGASQPQHF.

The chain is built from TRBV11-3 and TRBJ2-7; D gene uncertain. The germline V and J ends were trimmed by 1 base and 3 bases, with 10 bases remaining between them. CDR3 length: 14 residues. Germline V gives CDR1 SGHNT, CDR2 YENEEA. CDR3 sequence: CASSLGATNYEQYF. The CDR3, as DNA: TGTGCCAGCAGCTTAGGGGCCACCAACTACGAGCAGTACTTC. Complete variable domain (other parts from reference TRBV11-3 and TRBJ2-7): EAGVVQSPRYKIIEKKQPVAFWCNPISGHNTLYWYLQNLGQGPELLIRYENEEAVDDSQLPKDRFSAERLKGVDSTLKIQPAELGDSAVYLCASSLGATNYEQYFGPGTRLTVT.

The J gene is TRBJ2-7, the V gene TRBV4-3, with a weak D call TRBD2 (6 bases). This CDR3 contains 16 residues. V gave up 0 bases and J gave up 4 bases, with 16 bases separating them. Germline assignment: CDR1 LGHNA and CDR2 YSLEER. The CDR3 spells CASSQDDRGNGYEQYF. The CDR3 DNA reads TGCGCCAGCAGCCAAGATGATCGGGGGAATGGTTACGAGCAGTACTTC.

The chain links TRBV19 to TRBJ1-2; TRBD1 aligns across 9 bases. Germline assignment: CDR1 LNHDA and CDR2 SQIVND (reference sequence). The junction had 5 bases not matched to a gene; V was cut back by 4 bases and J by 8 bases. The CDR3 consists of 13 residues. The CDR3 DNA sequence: TGTGCCAGTAGTAAACAGGGGGCAAGGGGCTACACCTTC. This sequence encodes CASSKQGARGYTF.

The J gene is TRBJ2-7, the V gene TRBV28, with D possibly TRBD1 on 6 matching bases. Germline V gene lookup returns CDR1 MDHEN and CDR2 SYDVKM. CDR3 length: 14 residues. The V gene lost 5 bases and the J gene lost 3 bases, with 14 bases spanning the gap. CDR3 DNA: TGTGCCAGCAGTACGACAGACAGGTACTACGAGCAGTACTTC. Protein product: CASSTTDRYYEQYF.

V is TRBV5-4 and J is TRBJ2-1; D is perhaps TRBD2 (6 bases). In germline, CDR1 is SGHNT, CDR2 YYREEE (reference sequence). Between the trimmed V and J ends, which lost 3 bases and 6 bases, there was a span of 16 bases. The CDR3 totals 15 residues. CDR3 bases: TGTGCCAGCAGCTGGAAGGAGGACTACCGCAATGAGCAGTTCTTC. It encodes CASSWKEDYRNEQFF.